This entry concerns a single TCR beta chain. Its antigen remains unknown. These data come from a study of CD8 T cells in Susac syndrome. Across the whole study: Patients with Susac syndrome were therapy-naive, on corticosteroids, or on intravenous immunoglobulin alone at blood draw.

Regarding the study as a whole: Repertoires of Susac syndrome CD4+ T cells lacked clonal expansion.

CDR1 is ENHRY and CDR2 is SYGVKD in the germline V gene. The CDR3 is made up of 15 amino acids. Trimming left V 7 bases short and J 1 base short, with 16 bases between. Random-hexamer reverse transcription was applied to about 0.45 to 1 ug RNA. MiXCR was run by TCRdb on the immunoSEQ multiplex PCR reads, yielding one entry per CDR3 protein. There are some 200,000 distinct CDR3 sequences in the sample; about 94% occur only once, and more than 0.08% lies in the top ten. Sample: CD4+ T cells from PBMCs. This receptor was identified in a human donor with Susac syndrome. The chain couples TRBV10-3 to TRBJ1-2; a possible D gene is TRBD1 (5 bases). The CDR3 sequence is CAITRSGTGNYGYTF. CDR3 in DNA: TGTGCCATCACCCGATCGGGGACTGGTAACTATGGCTACACCTTC.